The 26 T cell receptor beta chains below all came from one sample that was sequenced in a study of control samples from healthy donors and cancer patients. Profiled with immunoSEQ multiplex PCR; TCRdb holds only in-frame clones, not every one. The data hold more than 150,000 clones, with approximately 95% observed a single time. The specimen was blood. The receptors derive from a man between 18 and 29 years old in good health.

The chain is built from TRBV2 and TRBJ1-4; D may be TRBD1 (5 bases). Germline assignment: CDR1 SNHLY and CDR2 FYNNEI. This CDR3 region has 16 residues. V was shortened by 9 bases and J by 8 bases, with 25 bases between the two germline ends. The CDR3, as DNA: TGTGCCAGTACCCCTTGGTTCGGGGGGGAGGAGGAAAAACTGTTTTTT. Translation: CASTPWFGGEEEKLFF.

The rearrangement joins TRBV6-5 to TRBJ2-7; the D is unclear. The CDR3 has 13 amino acids. The germline V and J ends were trimmed by 4 bases and 3 bases, with 10 bases remaining between them. Looked up from germline, CDR1 is MNHEY and CDR2 is SVGAGI. In DNA form, the CDR3 reads TGTGCCAGCAGTTTGAGGCAGCTCTACGAGCAGTACTTC. It yields the protein CASSLRQLYEQYF.

This rearrangement joins TRBV5-5 to TRBJ2-3, with TRBD1 matching 9 bases. Germline CDR1 is SGHKS and CDR2 is YYEKEE (reference sequence). The CDR3 consists of 15 residues. V lost 1 base to trimming and J lost 2 bases; unmatched junction nucleotides: 2. The DNA of the CDR3 is TGTGCCAGCAGCTTGTGGGACAGGGTCACAGATACGCAGTATTTT. It encodes CASSLWDRVTDTQYF.

V usage is TRBV20-1 and J usage is TRBJ1-2; no clear D gene. CDR1 and CDR2 (germline): DFQATT, SNEGSKA (reference sequence). The V gene lost 3 bases and the J gene lost 5 bases, with 13 bases spanning the gap. There are 13 residues in the CDR3. CDR3 nucleotide sequence: TGCAGTGCTAGTCCGCCAGGCTCATATGGCTACACCTTC. Translated, it gives CSASPPGSYGYTF.

This clone was observed a single time. V gene TRBV7-5 combines with J gene TRBJ1-2; the table assigns TRBD1, which was not confirmed against the DNA. TRBV7-5 represents a pseudogene. The CDR3 totals 14 residues. The CDR3 protein is CARSLQGHSYGYTF. Written as DNA, the CDR3 is TGTGCCAGAAGCTTACAGGGACATTCCTATGGCTACACCTTC.

The V call is TRBV10-3, the J call TRBJ2-1, with D perhaps TRBD1 (6 bases). The CDR3 is 13 amino acids. Between the trimmed V and J ends, which lost 6 bases and 9 bases, there was a span of 15 bases. The V gene's germline CDR1 is ENHRY and CDR2 SYGVKD. CDR3 in amino acids: CAIRGPEGGEQFF. CDR3 nucleotide sequence: TGTGCCATCAGGGGCCCGGAAGGGGGTGAGCAGTTCTTC.

The chain recombines TRBV6-6 with TRBJ1-5, with TRBD1 matching over 8 bases. This CDR3 region has 14 residues. The trim removed 7 bases at V and 2 bases at J, leaving 4 bases unmatched. The germline gives CDR1 MNHNY, CDR2 SVGAGI (reference sequence). The CDR3 nucleotides read TGTGCCAGCAACAGGGGGGAAGGCAATCAGCCCCAGCATTTT. Residues: CASNRGEGNQPQHF.

This rearrangement joins TRBV28 to TRBJ2-3; D may be TRBD1 (6 bases). This CDR3 is 14 amino acids long. The V and J ends lost 6 bases and 6 bases respectively, with 16 bases between them. Looked up from germline, CDR1 is MDHEN and CDR2 is SYDVKM. The CDR3 here is CASRAYNRDDTQYF. CDR3 sequence (DNA): TGTGCCAGCAGAGCTTATAACAGGGATGATACGCAGTATTTT.

J is TRBJ1-2 and V is TRBV5-1; 7 bases line up with TRBD1. The CDR3 covers 14 residues. Germline V lookup: CDR1 SGHRS, CDR2 YFSETQ. The V segment lost 0 bases and the J segment 4 bases; nucleotides outside the gene matches: 3. CDR3 loop: CASSLGDSGYGYTF. CDR3 coding DNA: TGCGCCAGCAGCTTGGGGGACAGCGGCTATGGCTACACCTTC.

The chain is built from TRBV5-4 and TRBJ2-7; D not certain. Trimming left V 4 bases short and J 3 bases short, with 17 bases between. This CDR3 region has 15 residues. The V gene's germline CDR1 is SGHNT and CDR2 YYREEE (reference sequence). This CDR3 is CASSLDPSAYYEQYF. CDR3 in DNA: TGTGCCAGCAGCCTCGATCCCTCCGCATACTACGAGCAGTACTTC.

V usage is TRBV10-3 and J usage is TRBJ1-3; D is ambiguous. Germline lookup yields CDR1 ENHRY and CDR2 SYGVKD. V was trimmed by 2 bases and J by 0 bases, leaving 8 bases between them. This CDR3 spans 15 amino acids. For the CDR3, the DNA is TGTGCCATCAGTGAGGGTACAACCTCTGGAAACACCATATATTTT. Residues: CAISEGTTSGNTIYF.

The CDR3 DNA follows: TGTGCCAGCAGTCCAGGCAGGGCCGGGACAGGGATCGCAGATACGCAGTATTTT. Protein: CASSPGRAGTGIADTQYF. The chain combines TRBV11-2 with TRBJ2-3, with 9 bases matching TRBD1. The CDR3 is made up of 18 amino acids. Germline CDR1 and CDR2: SGHAT and FQNNGV. With V trimmed by 6 bases and J by 4 bases, 17 bases remained unmatched.

The J gene is TRBJ1-4, the V gene TRBV25-1, with D perhaps TRBD1 (5 bases). The V and J ends lost 3 bases and 4 bases respectively, with 12 bases between them. CDR3 size: 15 residues. CDR1 MGHDK and CDR2 SYGVNS come from the germline V gene. The CDR3 protein is CASSDPGRLNEKLFF. The CDR3 DNA reads TGTGCCAGCAGTGATCCGGGACGGCTTAATGAAAAACTGTTTTTT.

This clone was seen just once. The rearrangement links TRBV27 to TRBJ2-3; the D gene is possibly TRBD1 (6 bases). The CDR3 covers 15 residues. Germline V gives CDR1 MNHEY, CDR2 SMNVEV (reference sequence). The V end lost 5 bases, the J end lost 5 bases, and 17 bases lay between the germline ends. The CDR3 bases are TGTGCCAGCAGTGTACTCAGGGGAATGATAGATACGCAGTATTTT. Encoded protein: CASSVLRGMIDTQYF.

This CDR3 is CASSLGLAGGSEQFF. Written as DNA, the CDR3 is TGCGCCAGCAGCTTGGGGCTAGCGGGGGGCTCTGAGCAGTTCTTC. J is TRBJ2-1 and V is TRBV5-1; 11 bases map to TRBD2. With V trimmed by 0 bases and J by 9 bases, 5 bases remained unmatched. The CDR3 spans 15 residues. Germline V gives CDR1 SGHRS, CDR2 YFSETQ.

The chain uses TRBV5-1 and TRBJ2-5; 8 nucleotides match TRBD1. The CDR3 runs 15 residues. Germline V gene lookup returns CDR1 SGHRS and CDR2 YFSETQ. The trim removed 1 base at V and 5 bases at J, leaving 7 bases unmatched. The CDR3 DNA follows: TGCGCCAGCAGCTTGAACAGGGGGTCCATGGAGACCCAGTACTTC. Amino acids: CASSLNRGSMETQYF.

V usage is TRBV6-6 and J usage is TRBJ2-7; 9 bases fit TRBD1. In germline, CDR1 is MNHNY, CDR2 SVGAGI (reference sequence). This CDR3 has 16 residues. The V and J ends lost 0 bases and 2 bases, in that order; junction bases with no gene match: 5. In DNA form, the CDR3 reads TGTGCCAGCAGTTACTCTATTGGGACAGGGCCCTACGAGCAGTACTTC. It codes for CASSYSIGTGPYEQYF.

The rearrangement joins TRBV5-1 to TRBJ1-1; D call uncertain. V dropped 4 bases and J dropped 5 bases, with 15 bases sitting between them. The V gene's germline CDR1 is SGHRS and CDR2 YFSETQ. This CDR3 is built from 14 residues. In DNA, the CDR3 is TGCGCCAGCAGCGCAGAGGAGTCTAGAACTGAAGCTTTCTTT. It translates to CASSAEESRTEAFF.

The CDR3 loop is CASSELGRGGLETQYF. Here the CDR3 DNA reads TGTGCCAGCAGTGAACTTGGGCGGGGGGGCCTGGAGACCCAGTACTTC. The genes are TRBV6-1 and TRBJ2-5; 9 bases match TRBD2. CDR1 MNHNS and CDR2 SASEGT come from the germline V gene. The CDR3 contains 16 residues. After removal of 2 bases from V and 5 bases from J, the junction contained 9 bases not matched to a gene.

This rearrangement joins TRBV19 to TRBJ2-7; D is perhaps TRBD2 (5 bases). The CDR3 is 12 residues long. V shed 2 bases and J shed 6 bases, with 8 bases lying between them. Germline lookup yields CDR1 LNHDA and CDR2 SQIVND (reference sequence). CDR3 residues: CASSIRGSEQYF. The CDR3, as DNA: TGTGCCAGTAGTATACGGGGTTCCGAGCAGTACTTC. The full variable domain, its missing parts supplied by reference TRBV19 and TRBJ2-7, is DGGITQSPKYLFRKEGQNVTLSCEQNLNHDAMYWYRQDPGQGLRLIYYSQIVNDFQKGDIAEGYSVSREKKESFPLTVTSAQKNPTAFYLCASSIRGSEQYFGPGTRLTVT.

The chain uses TRBV7-9 and TRBJ1-6; D call uncertain. This CDR3 is built from 13 residues. Per germline, CDR1 SEHNR and CDR2 FQNEAQ (reference sequence). The V end lost 5 bases, the J end lost 4 bases, and 6 bases lay between the germline ends. The DNA for the CDR3 is TGTGCCAGCAGCATCACGTATAATTCACCCCTCCACTTT. Translated, it gives CASSITYNSPLHF.

V and J are TRBV27 and TRBJ1-2; tentative D call: TRBD1 (6 bases). Looked up from germline, CDR1 is MNHEY and CDR2 is SMNVEV (reference sequence). The CDR3 consists of 14 residues. V was pared by 5 bases and J by 2 bases, with 12 bases between. The CDR3 DNA reads as TGTGCCAGCAGTCCGGTGACAGGAAACTATGGCTACACCTTC. It translates to CASSPVTGNYGYTF.

A single count supports this clone. This chain uses TRBV18 with TRBJ1-2, with 8 bases lining up with TRBD1. Germline V gives CDR1 KGHSH, CDR2 LQKENI. The J segment lost 1 base and the V segment lost 3 bases, leaving 13 bases of the junction unmatched. The CDR3 runs 18 residues. CDR3 DNA: TGTGCCAGCTCACCCGGGGCAGGGGGCTACACCTTTAACTATGGCTACACCTTC. This translates into CASSPGAGGYTFNYGYTF.

The chain employs TRBV7-9 and TRBJ2-4; D remains unclear. V lost 0 bases, J lost 2 bases, and 17 bases lay in between. The CDR3 length is 18 residues. Germline CDR1 reads SEHNR; CDR2 reads FQNEAQ (reference sequence). The CDR3 DNA sequence: TGTGCCAGCAGCTTAGCGGTTGGCCCGGCTCTACCCAAAAACATTCAGTACTTC. Translated, it gives CASSLAVGPALPKNIQYF. Full variable domain (rest looked up from reference TRBV7-9 and TRBJ2-4): DTGVSQNPRHKITKRGQNVTFRCDPISEHNRLYWYRQTLGQGPEFLTYFQNEAQLEKSRLLSDRFSAERPKGSFSTLEIQRTEQGDSAMYLCASSLAVGPALPKNIQYFGAGTRLSVL.

This rearrangement joins TRBV5-6 to TRBJ1-2; 7 bases agree with TRBD1. The V and J ends lost 0 bases and 8 bases, in that order; junction bases with no gene match: 4. The CDR3 length is 13 residues. The germline V gene encodes CDR1 SGHDT and CDR2 YYEEEE. As DNA, the CDR3 is TGTGCCAGCAGCTTGGAGGGGGCGGGCGGCTACACCTTC. This gives the protein CASSLEGAGGYTF.

The chain joins TRBV5-5 to TRBJ2-7; 8 positions match TRBD1. The CDR3 is 14 residues long. V lost 3 bases, J lost 2 bases, and 4 bases stayed unmatched. Germline-derived CDR1 and CDR2 are SGHKS and YYEKEE (reference sequence). This CDR3 is CASSSTGAAYEQYF. The CDR3 DNA reads as TGTGCCAGCAGCTCGACAGGGGCGGCCTACGAGCAGTACTTC. Supplemented by reference TRBV5-5 and TRBJ2-7, the full variable domain reads DAGVTQSPTHLIKTRGQQVTLRCSPISGHKSVSWYQQVLGQGPQFIFQYYEKEERGRGNFPDRFSARQFPNYSSELNVNALLLGDSALYLCASSSTGAAYEQYFGPGTRLTVT.